This T cell receptor (beta chain) derives from a study of T cell changes during pregnancy in multiple sclerosis. Here immunoSEQ multiplex PCR was the method, and the copy in TCRdb shows in-frame clones only, minus some. The sample has 65,000 to 90,000 clones; approximately 90% are singletons. This clone appeared a few times. This CDR3 region has 16 residues. J lost 6 bases, V lost 0 bases, and 11 bases had no gene match. Germline-derived CDR1 and CDR2 are SGHAT and FQNNGV. The clonotype comes from a female donor in good health, serving as a control in a pregnancy study. Some clones in this sample may be carry-over from other donors' samples. The V call is TRBV11-2, the J call TRBJ2-7; TRBD1 matches 7 bases. Here the sequenced sample was PBMCs, taken in the first trimester of pregnancy. The chain's CDR3 is CASSLERATGPSEQYF. The CDR3 DNA is TGTGCCAGCAGCTTAGAAAGGGCGACAGGGCCCAGCGAGCAGTACTTC. The variable domain in full, with the rest retrieved from reference TRBV11-2 and TRBJ2-7, is EAGVAQSPRYKIIEKRQSVAFWCNPISGHATLYWYQQILGQGPKLLIQFQNNGVVDDSQLPKDRFSAERLKGVDSTLKIQPAKLEDSAVYLCASSLERATGPSEQYFGPGTRLTVT.